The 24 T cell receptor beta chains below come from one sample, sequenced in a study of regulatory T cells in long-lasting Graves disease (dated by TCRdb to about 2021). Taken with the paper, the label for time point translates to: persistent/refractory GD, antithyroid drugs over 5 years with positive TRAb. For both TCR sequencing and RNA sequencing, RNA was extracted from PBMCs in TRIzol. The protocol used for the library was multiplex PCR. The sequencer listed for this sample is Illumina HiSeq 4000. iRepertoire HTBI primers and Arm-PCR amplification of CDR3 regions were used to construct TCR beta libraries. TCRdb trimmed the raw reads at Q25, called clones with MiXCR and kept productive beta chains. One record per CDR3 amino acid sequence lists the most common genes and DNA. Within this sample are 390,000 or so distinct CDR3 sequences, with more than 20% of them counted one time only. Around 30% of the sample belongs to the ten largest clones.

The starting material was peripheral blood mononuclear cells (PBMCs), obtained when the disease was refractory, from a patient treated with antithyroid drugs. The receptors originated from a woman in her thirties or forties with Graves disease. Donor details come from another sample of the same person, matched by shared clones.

The CDR3 DNA reads as TGTGCCAGCAGTAGAGAAGGGCGAGCTGGAAACACCATATATTTT. Its protein product is CASSREGRAGNTIYF. V gene TRBV7-2 combines with J gene TRBJ1-3; no clear D. The CDR3 extends over 15 amino acids. The germline V gene has CDR1 SGHTA and CDR2 FQGNSA. V was trimmed by 6 bases and J by 2 bases, leaving 14 bases between them.

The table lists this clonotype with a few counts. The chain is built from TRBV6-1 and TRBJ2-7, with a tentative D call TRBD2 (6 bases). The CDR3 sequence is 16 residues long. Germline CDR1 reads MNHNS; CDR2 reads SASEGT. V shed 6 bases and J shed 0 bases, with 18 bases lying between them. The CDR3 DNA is TGTGCCAGCAGCCCTCCGGGGGTCCTGAGCTCCTACGAGCAGTACTTC. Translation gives CASSPPGVLSSYEQYF.

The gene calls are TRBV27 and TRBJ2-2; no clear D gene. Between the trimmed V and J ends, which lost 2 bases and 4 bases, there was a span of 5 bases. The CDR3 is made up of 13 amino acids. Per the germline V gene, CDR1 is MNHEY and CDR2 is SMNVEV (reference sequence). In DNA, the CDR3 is TGTGCCAGCAGTTTAACCCCCACCGGGGAGCTGTTTTTT. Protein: CASSLTPTGELFF.

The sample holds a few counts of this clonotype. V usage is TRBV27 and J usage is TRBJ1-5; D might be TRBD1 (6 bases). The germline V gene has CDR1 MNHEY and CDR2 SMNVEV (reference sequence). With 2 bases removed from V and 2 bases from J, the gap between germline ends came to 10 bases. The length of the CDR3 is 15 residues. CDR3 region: CASSLGYRGNQPQHF. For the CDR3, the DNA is TGTGCCAGCAGTTTAGGTTACAGGGGCAATCAGCCCCAGCATTTT.

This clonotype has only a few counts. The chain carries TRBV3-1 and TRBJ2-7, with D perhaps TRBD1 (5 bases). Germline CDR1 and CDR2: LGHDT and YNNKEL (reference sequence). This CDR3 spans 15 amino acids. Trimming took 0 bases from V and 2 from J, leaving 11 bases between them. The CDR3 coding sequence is TGTGCCAGCAGCCAAGATAAGGGGCGCACCTACGAGCAGTACTTC. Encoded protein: CASSQDKGRTYEQYF.

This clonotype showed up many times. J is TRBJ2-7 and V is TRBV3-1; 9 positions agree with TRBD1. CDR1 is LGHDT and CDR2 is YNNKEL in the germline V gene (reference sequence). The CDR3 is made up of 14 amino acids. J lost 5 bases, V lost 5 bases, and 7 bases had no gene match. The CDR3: CASSNWDRVNEQYF. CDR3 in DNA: TGTGCCAGCAGCAACTGGGACAGGGTCAACGAGCAGTACTTC.

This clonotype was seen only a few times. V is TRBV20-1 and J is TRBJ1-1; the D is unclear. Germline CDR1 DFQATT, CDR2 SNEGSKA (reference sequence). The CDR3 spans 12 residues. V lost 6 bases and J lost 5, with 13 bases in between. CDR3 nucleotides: TGCAGTGCCCCCCAATGGAAGACTGAAGCTTTCTTT. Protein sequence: CSAPQWKTEAFF.

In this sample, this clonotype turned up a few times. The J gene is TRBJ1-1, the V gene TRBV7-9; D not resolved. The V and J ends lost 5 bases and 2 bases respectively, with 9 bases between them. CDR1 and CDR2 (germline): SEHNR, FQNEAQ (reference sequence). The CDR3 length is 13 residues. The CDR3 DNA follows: TGTGCCAGCAGCCCCCTGACAAACACTGAAGCTTTCTTT. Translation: CASSPLTNTEAFF. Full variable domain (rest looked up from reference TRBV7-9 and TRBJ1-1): DTGVSQNPRHKITKRGQNVTFRCDPISEHNRLYWYRQTLGQGPEFLTYFQNEAQLEKSRLLSDRFSAERPKGSFSTLEIQRTEQGDSAMYLCASSPLTNTEAFFGQGTRLTVV.

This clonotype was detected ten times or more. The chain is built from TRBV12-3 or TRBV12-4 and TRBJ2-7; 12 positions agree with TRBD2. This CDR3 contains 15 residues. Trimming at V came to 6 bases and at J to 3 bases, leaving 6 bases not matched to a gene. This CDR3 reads CASRRGLAGHYEQYF. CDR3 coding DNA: TGTGCCAGCAGGCGCGGACTAGCGGGACACTACGAGCAGTACTTC.

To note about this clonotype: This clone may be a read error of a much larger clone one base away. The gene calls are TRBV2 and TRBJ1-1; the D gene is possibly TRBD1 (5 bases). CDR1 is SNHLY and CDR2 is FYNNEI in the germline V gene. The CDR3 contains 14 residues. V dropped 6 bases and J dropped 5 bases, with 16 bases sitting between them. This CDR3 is CASRLGAWETEAFF. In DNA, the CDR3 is TGTGCCAGCAGGCTCGGGGCATGGGAAACTGAAGCTTTCTTT.

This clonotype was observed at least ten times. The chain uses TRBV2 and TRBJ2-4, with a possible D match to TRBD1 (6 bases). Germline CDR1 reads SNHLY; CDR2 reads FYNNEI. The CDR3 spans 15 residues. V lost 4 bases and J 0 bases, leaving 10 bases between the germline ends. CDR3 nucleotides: TGTGCCAGCAGTGGACAGGATCTAGCCAAAAACATTCAGTACTTC. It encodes CASSGQDLAKNIQYF. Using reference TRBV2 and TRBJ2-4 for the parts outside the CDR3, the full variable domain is EPEVTQTPSHQVTQMGQEVILRCVPISNHLYFYWYRQILGQKVEFLVSFYNNEISEKSEIFDDQFSVERPDGSNFTLKIRSTKLEDSAMYFCASSGQDLAKNIQYFGAGTRLSVL.

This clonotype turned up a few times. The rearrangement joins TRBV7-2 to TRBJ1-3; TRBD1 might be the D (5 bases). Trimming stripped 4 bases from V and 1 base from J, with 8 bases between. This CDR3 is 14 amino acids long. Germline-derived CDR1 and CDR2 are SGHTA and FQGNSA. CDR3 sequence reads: CASSSGPSGNTIYF. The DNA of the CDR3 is TGTGCCAGCAGCTCGGGGCCTTCTGGAAACACCATATATTTT.

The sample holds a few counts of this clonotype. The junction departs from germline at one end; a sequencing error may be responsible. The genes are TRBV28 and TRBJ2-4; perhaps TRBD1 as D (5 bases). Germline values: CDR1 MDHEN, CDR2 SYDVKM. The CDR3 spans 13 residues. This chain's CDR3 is CAGRDSSQNIQYF. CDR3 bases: TGTGCCGGCAGGGATTCGAGCCAAAACATTCAGTACTTC.

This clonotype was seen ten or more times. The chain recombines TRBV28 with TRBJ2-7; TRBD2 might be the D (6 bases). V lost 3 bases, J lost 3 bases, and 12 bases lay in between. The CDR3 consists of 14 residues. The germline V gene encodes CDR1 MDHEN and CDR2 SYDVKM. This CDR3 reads CASSFGGNIYEQYF. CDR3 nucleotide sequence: TGTGCCAGCAGTTTTGGCGGGAATATCTACGAGCAGTACTTC.

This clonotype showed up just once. DNA of the CDR3: TGCGCCAGCAGCTTACTGACTAGCGGGAGATCCGGGGAGACCCAGTACTTC. This gives the protein CASSLLTSGRSGETQYF. The rearrangement uses TRBV5-1 and TRBJ2-5, with TRBD2 matching over 12 bases. This CDR3 has 17 amino acids. V gave up 2 bases and J gave up 5 bases; unmatched junction bases: 10. The V gene's germline CDR1 is SGHRS and CDR2 YFSETQ.

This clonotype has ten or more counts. CDR3 loop: CASSRRRVGLNTEAFF. The CDR3, as DNA: TGTGCCAGCAGCCGGCGGAGGGTAGGATTGAACACTGAAGCTTTCTTT. The V and J genes are TRBV7-8 and TRBJ1-1, with unresolved D. Deletions cut 5 bases from V and 0 bases from J, with 16 bases between. The CDR3 extends over 16 amino acids. Per the germline V gene, CDR1 is SGHVS and CDR2 is FQNEAQ.

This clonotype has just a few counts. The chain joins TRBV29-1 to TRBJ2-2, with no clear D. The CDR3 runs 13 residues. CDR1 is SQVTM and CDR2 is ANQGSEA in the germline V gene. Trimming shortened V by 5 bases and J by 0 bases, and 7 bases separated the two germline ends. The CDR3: CSVLGPNTGELFF. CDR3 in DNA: TGCAGCGTTCTAGGGCCGAACACCGGGGAGCTGTTTTTT.

The CDR3 DNA reads TGCGCCAGCAGCGCGGGACTAGCGGGGAGCACAGATACGCAGTATTTT. Protein: CASSAGLAGSTDTQYF. This chain connects TRBV5-1 to TRBJ2-3, with 13 bases fitting TRBD2. From germline, CDR1 is SGHRS and CDR2 YFSETQ. The CDR3 is 16 residues long. V gave up 4 bases and J gave up 0 bases; unmatched junction bases: 2.

CDR3 loop: CAISATIPGQSTEAFF. The DNA for the CDR3 is TGTGCCATCAGTGCAACAATACCGGGACAGAGTACTGAAGCTTTCTTT. The chain is built from TRBV10-3 and TRBJ1-1, with TRBD1 matching 7 bases. The CDR3 totals 16 residues. Germline CDR1 reads ENHRY; CDR2 reads SYGVKD. With V trimmed by 4 bases and J by 5 bases, 13 bases remained unmatched.

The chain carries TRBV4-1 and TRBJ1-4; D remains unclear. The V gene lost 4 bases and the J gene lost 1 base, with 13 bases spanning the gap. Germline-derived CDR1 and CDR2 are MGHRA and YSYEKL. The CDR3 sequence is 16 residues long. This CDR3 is CASSPGRPRTNEKLFF. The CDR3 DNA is TGCGCCAGCAGCCCCGGACGACCGCGAACTAATGAAAAACTGTTTTTT.

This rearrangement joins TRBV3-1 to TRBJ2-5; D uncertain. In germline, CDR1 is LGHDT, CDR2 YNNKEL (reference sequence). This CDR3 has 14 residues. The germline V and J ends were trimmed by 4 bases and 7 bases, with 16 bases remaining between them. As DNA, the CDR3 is TGTGCCAGCAGCCTTAACTCCCCATCGGGGACCCAGTACTTC. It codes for CASSLNSPSGTQYF.

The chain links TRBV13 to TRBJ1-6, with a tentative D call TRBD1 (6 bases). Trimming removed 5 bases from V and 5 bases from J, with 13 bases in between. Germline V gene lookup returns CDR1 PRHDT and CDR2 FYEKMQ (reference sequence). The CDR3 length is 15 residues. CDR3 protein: CASSRRRTDNSPLHF. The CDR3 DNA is TGTGCCAGCAGCCGTAGACGGACAGATAATTCACCCCTCCACTTT.

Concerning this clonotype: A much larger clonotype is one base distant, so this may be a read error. The CDR3 DNA sequence: TGCGGCGTAGTCGCCGGACAGGGAGTTACCCACGAGCAGTACTTC. This codes for CGVVAGQGVTHEQYF. The chain employs TRBV29-1 and TRBJ2-7, with TRBD1 matching over 8 bases. CDR3 length: 15 residues. CDR1 and CDR2 from the germline V gene are SQVTM and ANQGSEA.

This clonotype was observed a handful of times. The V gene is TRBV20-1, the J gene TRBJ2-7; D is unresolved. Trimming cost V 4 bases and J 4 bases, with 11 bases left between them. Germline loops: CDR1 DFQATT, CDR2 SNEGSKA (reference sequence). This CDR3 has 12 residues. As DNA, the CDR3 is TGCAGTGCTAACTCCGACAATTACGAGCAGTACTTC. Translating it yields CSANSDNYEQYF.